The T cell receptor beta chain described here comes from a study of T-cell memory formation after mild COVID-19. Study-wide context: TCR clusters were mostly donor specific. Study-wide points: Whether day 37 second-wave clones are SARS-CoV-2-specific was not confirmed.

Worth noting for this clonotype: What it binds is unknown.

CDR3 length: 16 residues. V trimming: 0 bases; J trimming: 4 bases; junction bases outside the gene matches: 6. CDR1 and CDR2 (germline): SEHNR, FQNEAQ (reference sequence). Sample barcodes and UMIs were carried by the TCR alpha and TCR beta cDNA libraries that 5'RACE generated with constant-segment primers. TCRdb reanalysed the 5' RACE reads using MiXCR and keeps one entry per CDR3 protein. In the table there are 400,000 to 500,000 distinct CDR3 sequences, approximately 20% of which are singletons. The sequencing input was PBMCs or a T cell subset sorted from them (not recorded which). The TCR comes from an adult woman who had mild COVID-19 (a few samples of this study predate the infection). Cell type and time point are not known. The chain has TRBV7-9 and TRBJ2-1, with TRBD1 matching over 7 bases. The CDR3 is CASSLARDSFYNEQFF. CDR3 nucleotide sequence: TGTGCCAGCAGCTTAGCTCGGGACAGCTTTTACAATGAGCAGTTCTTC.